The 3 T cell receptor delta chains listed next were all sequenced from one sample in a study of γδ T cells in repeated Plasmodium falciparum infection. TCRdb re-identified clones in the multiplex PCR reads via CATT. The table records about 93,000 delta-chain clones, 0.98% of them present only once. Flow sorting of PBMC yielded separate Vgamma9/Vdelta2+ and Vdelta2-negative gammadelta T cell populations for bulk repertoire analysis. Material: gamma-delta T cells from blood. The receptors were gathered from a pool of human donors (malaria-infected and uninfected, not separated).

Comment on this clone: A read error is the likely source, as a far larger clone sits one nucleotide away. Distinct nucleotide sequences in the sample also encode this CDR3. The DNA of the CDR3 is TGCGCTCTTGGGTCCCCAACTCTAACTGGGGGATACGCCTTCGGGGATAAACTCATCTTT. It is translated as CALGSPTLTGGYAFGDKLIF. The chain is built from TRDV1 and TRDJ1; 13 bases are shared with TRDD3. The J gene, left out of TCRdb, was set here by checking the DNA against germline. The CDR3 extends over 20 amino acids. Germline CDR1 and CDR2: TSWWSYY and QGS.

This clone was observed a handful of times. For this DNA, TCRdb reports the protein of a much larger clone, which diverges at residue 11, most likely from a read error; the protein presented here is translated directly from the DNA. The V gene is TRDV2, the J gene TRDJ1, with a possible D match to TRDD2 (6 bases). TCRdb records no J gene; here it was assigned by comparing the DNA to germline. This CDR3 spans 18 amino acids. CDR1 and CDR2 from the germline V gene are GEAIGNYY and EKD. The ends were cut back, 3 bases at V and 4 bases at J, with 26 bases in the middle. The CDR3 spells CACDQMAFPGVGSDKLIF. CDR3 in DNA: TGTGCCTGTGACCAAATGGCCTTCCCGGGGGTCGGGAGCGATAAACTCATCTTT.

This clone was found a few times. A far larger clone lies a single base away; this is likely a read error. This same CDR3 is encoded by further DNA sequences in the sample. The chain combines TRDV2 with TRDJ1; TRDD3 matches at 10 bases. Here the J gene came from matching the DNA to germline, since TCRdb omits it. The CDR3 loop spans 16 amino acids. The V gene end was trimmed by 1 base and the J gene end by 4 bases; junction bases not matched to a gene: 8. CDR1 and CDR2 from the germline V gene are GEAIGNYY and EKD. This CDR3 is CACDTSRGIRDDKLIF. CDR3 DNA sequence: TGTGCCTGTGACACAAGCCGGGGGATACGAGACGATAAACTCATCTTT.